This TCR beta chain was obtained from a study of CD8+CD57+ T cells in acquired aplastic anemia. General study findings and limits: Patients and controls shared 25 to 35 CD8+ CDR3 sequences, which appeared highly expressed in patients and within their immunodominant clones.

Germline CDR1 reads KGHDR; CDR2 reads SFDVKD. The CDR3 is 13 residues long. The V and J ends lost 0 bases and 10 bases respectively, with 9 bases between them. A word on this clonotype: Its antigen is as yet unknown.

Profiling that covered TCR beta VDJ and CDR3 relied on genomic DNA as its template. TCRdb itself ran the reads through MiXCR, one entry per CDR3 protein. This sample has 400,000 to 450,000 distinct CDR3 sequences; 65% to 75% occur once, and the top ten carry approximately 3.8%. Sequencing was done on a sample of sorted CD4+, CD8+, or CD8+CD57+ T cells (not recorded which) from PBMCs. The rearrangement links TRBV24-1 to TRBJ2-1; no reliable D call. The source is a human donor in good health, serving as a control. The DNA for the CDR3 is TGTGCCACCAGTGATTTGCTAGGCCGCGAGCAGTTCTTC. This gives the protein CATSDLLGREQFF.